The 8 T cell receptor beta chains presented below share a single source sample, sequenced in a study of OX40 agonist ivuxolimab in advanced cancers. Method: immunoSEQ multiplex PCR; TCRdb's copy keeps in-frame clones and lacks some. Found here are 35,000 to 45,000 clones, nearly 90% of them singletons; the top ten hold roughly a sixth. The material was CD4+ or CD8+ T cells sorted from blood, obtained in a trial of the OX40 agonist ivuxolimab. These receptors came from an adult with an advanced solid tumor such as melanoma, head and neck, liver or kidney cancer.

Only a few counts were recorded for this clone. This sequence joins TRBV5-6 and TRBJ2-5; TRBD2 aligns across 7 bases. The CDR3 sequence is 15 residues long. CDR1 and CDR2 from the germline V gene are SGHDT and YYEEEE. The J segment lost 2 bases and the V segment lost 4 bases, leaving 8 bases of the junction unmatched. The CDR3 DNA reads TGTGCCAGCAGCCACGAGGGAGCGGGACAAGAGACCCAGTACTTC. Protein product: CASSHEGAGQETQYF.

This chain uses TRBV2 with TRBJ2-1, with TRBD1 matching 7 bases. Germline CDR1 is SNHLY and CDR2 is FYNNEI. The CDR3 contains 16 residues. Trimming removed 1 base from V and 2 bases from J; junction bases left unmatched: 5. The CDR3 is CASSEVGGTTYNEQFF. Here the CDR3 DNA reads TGTGCCAGCAGTGAAGTAGGGGGCACGACCTACAATGAGCAGTTCTTC.

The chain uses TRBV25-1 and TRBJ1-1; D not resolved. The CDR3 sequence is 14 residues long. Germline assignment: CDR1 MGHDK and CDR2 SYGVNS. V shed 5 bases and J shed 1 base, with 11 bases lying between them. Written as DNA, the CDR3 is TGTGCCAGCAGTATAAAAAGTGAGAACACTGAAGCTTTCTTT. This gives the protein CASSIKSENTEAFF.

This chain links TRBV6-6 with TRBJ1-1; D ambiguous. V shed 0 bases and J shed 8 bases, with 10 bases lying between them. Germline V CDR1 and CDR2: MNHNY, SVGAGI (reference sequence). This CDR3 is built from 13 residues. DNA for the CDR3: TGTGCCAGCAGTTACTCGACAAAGCAGGAAGCTTTCTTT. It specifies CASSYSTKQEAFF.

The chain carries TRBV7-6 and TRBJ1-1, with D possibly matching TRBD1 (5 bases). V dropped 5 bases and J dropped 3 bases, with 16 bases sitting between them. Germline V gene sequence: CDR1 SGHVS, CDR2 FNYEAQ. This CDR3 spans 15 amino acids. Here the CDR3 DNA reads TGTGCCAGCAGCCAACTCGCAGGGTTGGACACTGAAGCTTTCTTT. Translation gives CASSQLAGLDTEAFF.

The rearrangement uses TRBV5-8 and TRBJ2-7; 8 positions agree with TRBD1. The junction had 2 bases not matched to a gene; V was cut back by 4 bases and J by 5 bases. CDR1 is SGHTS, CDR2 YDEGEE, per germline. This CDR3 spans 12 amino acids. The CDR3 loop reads CASSGTGHEQYF. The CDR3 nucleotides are TGTGCCAGCAGCGGGACAGGCCACGAGCAGTACTTC.

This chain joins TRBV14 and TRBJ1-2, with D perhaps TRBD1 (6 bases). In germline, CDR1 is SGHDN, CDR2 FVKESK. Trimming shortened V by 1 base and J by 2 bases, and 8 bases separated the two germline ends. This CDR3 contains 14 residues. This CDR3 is CASSQVTGNYGYTF. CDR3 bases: TGTGCCAGCAGCCAAGTAACAGGGAACTATGGCTACACCTTC.

The CDR3 DNA reads as TGTGCCAGCAGCGGGCGACAGGGGTTTTTGGGGGATAGATACAATGAGCAGTTCTTC. This sequence encodes CASSGRQGFLGDRYNEQFF. The chain combines TRBV9 with TRBJ2-1; the match to TRBD1 covers 8 bases. Germline CDR1 and CDR2: SGDLS and YYNGEE. The CDR3 loop spans 19 amino acids. Trimming at V came to 3 bases and at J to 4 bases, leaving 18 bases not matched to a gene. Based on the CDR3 plus reference TRBV9 and TRBJ2-1, the full variable domain is DSGVTQTPKHLITATGQRVTLRCSPRSGDLSVYWYQQSLDQGLQFLIQYYNGEERAKGNILERFSAQQFPDLHSELNLSSLELGDSALYFCASSGRQGFLGDRYNEQFFGPGTRLTVL.